This entry lists 19 T cell receptor beta chains sequenced from one sample in a study of cytomegalovirus exposure and HLA in healthy donors. TCRdb's table, derived via immunoSEQ multiplex PCR, lists solely in-frame clones and lacks some. The sample yields some 140,000 clones, 70% to 90% seen once. Sequencing used PBMCs. The receptors derive from a human donor in good health.

In nucleotides, the CDR3 is TGTGCCAGCAGCTTAGGGCTAGCGACGTCCTACGAGCAGTACTTC. Its protein product is CASSLGLATSYEQYF. This chain links TRBV7-8 with TRBJ2-7; tentatively, D is TRBD2 (6 bases). This CDR3 is 15 amino acids long. Germline V gene lookup returns CDR1 SGHVS and CDR2 FQNEAQ. Trimming stripped 1 base from V and 1 base from J, with 11 bases between.

This clone came up once. This chain uses TRBV5-1 with TRBJ2-7; 8 bases agree with TRBD1. In germline, CDR1 is SGHRS, CDR2 YFSETQ. The CDR3 runs to 14 residues. Trimming cost V 5 bases and J 6 bases; bases outside gene matches: 10. The CDR3 protein is CASRGDRRLSEQYF. The CDR3 DNA follows: TGCGCCAGCAGGGGGGACAGGAGGCTCTCCGAGCAGTACTTC.

The chain combines TRBV19 with TRBJ2-3, with D unclear. Germline lookup yields CDR1 LNHDA and CDR2 SQIVND (reference sequence). V was shortened by 3 bases and J by 9 bases, with 7 bases between the two germline ends. The length of the CDR3 is 11 residues. Here the CDR3 reads CASSILETQYF. CDR3 DNA: TGTGCCAGTAGTATTTTGGAGACGCAGTATTTT. Full variable domain (remainder filled in from reference TRBV19 and TRBJ2-3): DGGITQSPKYLFRKEGQNVTLSCEQNLNHDAMYWYRQDPGQGLRLIYYSQIVNDFQKGDIAEGYSVSREKKESFPLTVTSAQKNPTAFYLCASSILETQYFGPGTRLTVL.

This chain uses TRBV5-6 with TRBJ1-2; 7 bases align to TRBD1. Unmatched junction bases numbered 8, after V lost 3 bases and J lost 0 bases. The CDR3 has 16 amino acids. In germline, CDR1 is SGHDT, CDR2 YYEEEE. CDR3 sequence (DNA): TGTGCCAGCAGCTACCGGGACAGAGTTCCTAACTATGGCTACACCTTC. This encodes CASSYRDRVPNYGYTF.

The V gene is TRBV5-1, the J gene TRBJ2-1, with D perhaps TRBD2 (5 bases). Trimming shortened V by 8 bases and J by 0 bases, and 12 bases separated the two germline ends. The CDR3 has 14 amino acids. In germline, CDR1 is SGHRS, CDR2 YFSETQ. CDR3 in amino acids: CASSTGSSYNEQFF. In DNA form, the CDR3 reads TGCGCCAGTTCGACGGGGAGCTCCTACAATGAGCAGTTCTTC.

The chain uses TRBV7-8 and TRBJ2-3; the match to TRBD1 covers 10 bases. Germline V CDR1 and CDR2: SGHVS, FQNEAQ. The V segment lost 3 bases and the J segment 0 bases; nucleotides outside the gene matches: 6. This CDR3 spans 17 amino acids. The CDR3 here is CASSFPGQGVSTDTQYF. The CDR3 DNA reads TGTGCCAGCAGCTTTCCAGGACAGGGGGTTAGCACAGATACGCAGTATTTT.

CDR3 DNA: TGCGCCAGCAGCCAGGGAGGACTAGCGGGAGGGTATATTTACGAGCAGTACTTC. This encodes CASSQGGLAGGYIYEQYF. This chain links TRBV4-1 with TRBJ2-7, with 15 nucleotides matching TRBD2. Per germline, CDR1 MGHRA and CDR2 YSYEKL. With 3 bases clipped from V and 4 bases from J, the junction kept 10 bases outside the gene matches. This CDR3 is built from 18 residues.

This clone came up a few times. The CDR3 protein is CASSPVDRAYEQYF. The CDR3 region has the DNA TGTGCCAGCTCACCTGTGGACAGGGCGTACGAGCAGTACTTC. The chain joins TRBV18 to TRBJ2-7; 8 nucleotides match TRBD1. This CDR3 region has 14 residues. J lost 4 bases, V lost 3 bases, and 5 bases had no gene match. The germline CDR1 and CDR2 sequences are KGHSH and LQKENI.

This clone has only one observation. A much larger clone is a single base away; this may be a read error. The chain uses TRBV11-2 and TRBJ1-1; 9 nucleotides agree with TRBD1. CDR1 SGHAT and CDR2 FQNNGV come from the germline V gene. V trimming: 5 bases; J trimming: 3 bases; junction bases outside the gene matches: 1. This CDR3 has 13 residues. DNA of the CDR3: TGTGCCAGCAGCCGGACAGGGGACACTGAAGCTTTCTTT. Translated, it gives CASSRTGDTEAFF. The full variable domain, with the rest looked up from reference TRBV11-2 and TRBJ1-1, is EAGVAQSPRYKIIEKRQSVAFWCNPISGHATLYWYQQILGQGPKLLIQFQNNGVVDDSQLPKDRFSAERLKGVDSTLKIQPAKLEDSAVYLCASSRTGDTEAFFGQGTRLTVV.

J is TRBJ2-2 and V is TRBV11-2; D possibly corresponds to TRBD2 (5 bases). V was trimmed by 5 bases and J by 5 bases, leaving 9 bases between them. The CDR3 sequence is 13 residues long. Germline-derived CDR1 and CDR2 are SGHAT and FQNNGV. The CDR3 sequence: CASSLARTGELFF. The CDR3 bases are TGTGCCAGCAGCCTAGCCAGAACCGGGGAGCTGTTTTTT. The full variable domain, its missing parts supplied by reference TRBV11-2 and TRBJ2-2, is EAGVAQSPRYKIIEKRQSVAFWCNPISGHATLYWYQQILGQGPKLLIQFQNNGVVDDSQLPKDRFSAERLKGVDSTLKIQPAKLEDSAVYLCASSLARTGELFFGEGSRLTVL.

V and J are TRBV9 and TRBJ2-2; TRBD1 matches at 9 bases. The CDR3 extends over 15 amino acids. Trimming removed 3 bases from V and 3 bases from J; junction bases left unmatched: 3. Germline CDR1 SGDLS, CDR2 YYNGEE. The CDR3: CASSAWTGDTGELFF. The CDR3, as DNA: TGTGCCAGCAGCGCCTGGACAGGGGACACCGGGGAGCTGTTTTTT.

The rearrangement joins TRBV6-1 to TRBJ1-1, with D possibly matching TRBD1 (5 bases). Trimming took 2 bases from V and 2 from J, leaving 9 bases between them. This CDR3 is 14 amino acids long. Germline CDR1 reads MNHNS; CDR2 reads SASEGT. CDR3 in amino acids: CASSEFDSNTEAFF. CDR3 sequence (DNA): TGTGCCAGCAGTGAATTCGACAGTAACACTGAAGCTTTCTTT.

This clone was found a few times. The chain employs TRBV5-3 and TRBJ2-2, with D possibly matching TRBD2 (5 bases). TRBV5-3 is sorted into the ORF group, with uncertain function. The ends were cut back, 1 base at V and 6 bases at J, with 13 bases in the middle. This CDR3 has 15 amino acids. CDR3 residues: CARSLPGIGPGELFF. The CDR3 nucleotides read TGTGCCAGAAGCTTGCCCGGGATTGGGCCCGGGGAGCTGTTTTTT.

This clone was seen once. V is TRBV5-1 and J is TRBJ2-1, with TRBD1 matching 9 bases. From germline, CDR1 is SGHRS and CDR2 YFSETQ. The CDR3 runs 17 residues. Trimming removed 0 bases from V and 0 bases from J; junction bases left unmatched: 4. The CDR3 spells CASSLAKTGGSYNEQFF. CDR3 sequence (DNA): TGCGCCAGCAGCTTGGCTAAGACAGGGGGCTCCTACAATGAGCAGTTCTTC.

The V and J genes are TRBV18 and TRBJ1-5, with 11 positions matching TRBD1. The CDR3 covers 16 residues. The germline gives CDR1 KGHSH, CDR2 LQKENI. V lost 5 bases to trimming and J lost 5 bases; unmatched junction nucleotides: 8. DNA of the CDR3: TGTGCCAGCTCATTTCGGACAGGGGGCGCGGATCAGCCCCAGCATTTT. Translation: CASSFRTGGADQPQHF.

The chain joins TRBV28 to TRBJ2-7; 7 bases are a match to TRBD1. This CDR3 is 15 amino acids long. Germline V gene data show CDR1 as MDHEN and CDR2 as SYDVKM. V lost 2 bases to trimming and J lost 1 base; unmatched junction nucleotides: 5. CDR3 DNA: TGTGCCAGCAGTTTAGGGTCCAGGGGGTCCTACGAGCAGTACTTC. Translation: CASSLGSRGSYEQYF.

The chain links TRBV7-2 to TRBJ2-1, with 8 bases identical to TRBD2. This CDR3 has 16 amino acids. Germline assignment: CDR1 SGHTA and CDR2 FQGNSA. Germline trimming cut 5 bases from V and 5 bases from J; bases unmatched to any gene: 11. CDR3 residues: CASSPPTSAPHNEQFF. The DNA for the CDR3 is TGTGCCAGCAGCCCGCCGACTAGCGCCCCTCACAATGAGCAGTTCTTC.

This clone was picked up one time. V is TRBV6-5 and J is TRBJ1-1; TRBD1 is a possible D gene (6 bases). Germline assignment: CDR1 MNHEY and CDR2 SVGAGI. There are 14 residues in the CDR3. The ends were cut back, 7 bases at V and 3 bases at J, with 15 bases in the middle. In DNA form, the CDR3 reads TGTGCCAGCATACCACCAAACAGGGACACTGAAGCTTTCTTT. This gives the protein CASIPPNRDTEAFF.

The CDR3 nucleotides read TGCACCAGCAGCCGACGACCCGGGGAGAGAGGCACTGAAGCTTTCTTT. It yields the protein CTSSRRPGERGTEAFF. The chain couples TRBV1 to TRBJ1-1. TRBV1 is assigned pseudogene status. CDR3 length equals 16 residues.